The 5 T cell receptor beta chains below come from one sample, sequenced in a study of identical twins. One entry per CDR3 protein results from TCRdb running MiXCR on the 5' RACE reads. The sample records around 570,000 distinct CDR3 sequences, more than 9% being singletons. These sequences were also reported in another study, on yellow fever vaccine responses in identical twins.

The sample consisted of PBMCs. The receptor source for this set is a woman between 18 and 29 years old in good health.

The chain employs TRBV12-3 or TRBV12-4 and TRBJ2-7; 11 bases line up with TRBD1. The CDR3 runs 15 residues. J gave up 5 bases and V 4 bases, and 7 bases lay outside the gene matches. The CDR3 protein is CASSSGTGGMDEQYF. CDR3 coding DNA: TGTGCCAGCAGTTCAGGGACAGGGGGTATGGACGAGCAGTACTTC.

This clonotype was seen at least ten times. The chain carries TRBV5-1 and TRBJ2-1; either TRBD1 or TRBD2 may fit D (7 bases each). The CDR3 is made up of 16 amino acids. Germline V lookup: CDR1 SGHRS, CDR2 YFSETQ. V shed 0 bases and J shed 2 bases, with 12 bases lying between them. CDR3 sequence: CASSLAGGAAYNEQFF. CDR3 DNA: TGCGCCAGCAGCTTGGCAGGGGGGGCCGCCTACAATGAGCAGTTCTTC.

This clonotype was picked up a small number of times. This sequence joins TRBV7-2 and TRBJ2-7; perhaps TRBD1 as D (6 bases). CDR3 length: 14 residues. CDR1 and CDR2 from the germline V gene are SGHTA and FQGNSA. V lost 3 bases, J lost 3 bases, and 12 bases lay in between. Here the CDR3 reads CASSFPGANYEQYF. The CDR3, as DNA: TGTGCCAGCAGCTTCCCAGGGGCTAACTACGAGCAGTACTTC.

V is TRBV20-1 and J is TRBJ2-2; D remains ambiguous. Germline CDR1 and CDR2: DFQATT and SNEGSKA (reference sequence). Trimming removed 4 bases from V and 4 bases from J, with 10 bases in between. This CDR3 region has 13 residues. Here the CDR3 reads CSATAQTTGELFF. For the CDR3, the DNA is TGCAGTGCTACGGCACAGACCACCGGGGAGCTGTTTTTT.

This clonotype was detected ten times or more. The gene calls are TRBV12-3 or TRBV12-4 and TRBJ2-5, with D perhaps matching TRBD2 (5 bases). CDR3 length: 14 amino acids. Trimming cost V 5 bases and J 5 bases, with 15 bases left between them. The DNA for the CDR3 is TGTGCCAGCAGTAAATCCGGGGTCCGGGAGACCCAGTACTTC. It is translated as CASSKSGVRETQYF.